The present TCR beta chain was sequenced within a study of beta chain features in type 1 diabetes. Study-wide points: Patients with Type 1 diabetes showed moderately but significantly shorter TCRB CDR3s in all four CD4+ subsets.

Reverse transcribing all isolated RNA meant expressed TCRB transcripts were sequenced. The protocol was immunoSEQ multiplex PCR, while the TCRdb copy is restricted to in-frame clones and leaves out a portion. Of a few hundred thousand clones in the sample, approximately 24% were seen once. The CDR3 runs to 16 residues. Germline lookup yields CDR1 KGHSH and CDR2 LQKENI. Concerning this clone: What it recognizes is unknown. One end of the junction is discordant with germline, which a read error may explain.

The material sequenced was naive CD4+ T cells from blood. The chain joins TRBV18 to TRBJ2-5, with a tentative D call TRBD2 (6 bases). The sequence derives from a woman aged 25 to 39 with type 1 diabetes. Here the CDR3 reads CASSPLSSGLQGTQYF. CDR3 DNA sequence: TGTGCCAGCTCACCACTTTCCTCGGGACTCCAAGGGACCCAGTACTTC.